A single sample gave rise to the 5 T cell receptor beta chains below, sequenced in a study of cytomegalovirus exposure and HLA in healthy donors. The PCR contained 60 Vbeta and 13 Jbeta primers. The method was immunoSEQ multiplex PCR; TCRdb's version includes in-frame clones alone and lacks a portion of them. The table shows roughly 200,000 clones, with about 13% occurring only once. The sample comprised PBMCs. The source of these receptors is a middle-aged man in good health and CMV-seropositive.

The DNA of the CDR3 is TGTGCCAGCAGTGTTTATGGTCGGGGCTACACCTTC. Protein sequence: CASSVYGRGYTF. J is TRBJ1-2 and V is TRBV25-1; D uncertain. This CDR3 has 12 amino acids. In germline, CDR1 is MGHDK, CDR2 SYGVNS. The V gene lost 4 bases and the J gene lost 8 bases, with 11 bases spanning the gap.

Concerning this clone: The germline gene is not matched at one end of the junction; a read error may be the cause. The J gene is TRBJ1-5, the V gene TRBV18; 7 nucleotides align to TRBD1. The CDR3 loop spans 15 amino acids. CDR1 is KGHSH and CDR2 is LQKENI in the germline V gene. CDR3 protein: CASSPNQGDGQPQNF. CDR3 bases: TGTGCCAGCTCACCAAACCAGGGGGATGGTCAGCCCCAGAATTTT.

This chain joins TRBV7-2 and TRBJ2-7, with D possibly being TRBD1 (5 bases). Deletions cut 3 bases from V and 2 bases from J, with 8 bases between. The germline V gene encodes CDR1 SGHTA and CDR2 FQGNSA. CDR3 length: 13 amino acids. The CDR3 sequence: CASSFDRAYEQYV. DNA of the CDR3: TGTGCCAGCAGCTTCGACAGAGCCTACGAGCAGTACGTC.

This chain joins TRBV18 and TRBJ1-1, with D possibly matching TRBD1 (5 bases). Trimming stripped 3 bases from V and 1 base from J, with 12 bases between. CDR3 length: 15 amino acids. The germline CDR1 and CDR2 sequences are KGHSH and LQKENI. This chain's CDR3 is CASSPLPDRNTEAFF. In DNA form, the CDR3 reads TGTGCCAGCTCACCCCTCCCAGACAGGAACACTGAAGCTTTCTTT. Complete variable domain (other parts from reference TRBV18 and TRBJ1-1): NAGVMQNPRHLVRRRGQEARLRCSPMKGHSHVYWYRQLPEEGLKFMVYLQKENIIDESGMPKERFSAEFPKEGPSILRIQQVVRGDSAAYFCASSPLPDRNTEAFFGQGTRLTVV.

The J gene is TRBJ2-5, the V gene TRBV6-1, with 10 bases fitting TRBD1. The V gene's germline CDR1 is MNHNS and CDR2 SASEGT. This CDR3 is 14 amino acids long. The V and J ends lost 6 bases and 5 bases, in that order; junction bases with no gene match: 6. The CDR3 loop is CASRRDRGDETQYF. DNA for the CDR3: TGTGCCAGCAGGAGGGACAGGGGTGACGAGACCCAGTACTTC.